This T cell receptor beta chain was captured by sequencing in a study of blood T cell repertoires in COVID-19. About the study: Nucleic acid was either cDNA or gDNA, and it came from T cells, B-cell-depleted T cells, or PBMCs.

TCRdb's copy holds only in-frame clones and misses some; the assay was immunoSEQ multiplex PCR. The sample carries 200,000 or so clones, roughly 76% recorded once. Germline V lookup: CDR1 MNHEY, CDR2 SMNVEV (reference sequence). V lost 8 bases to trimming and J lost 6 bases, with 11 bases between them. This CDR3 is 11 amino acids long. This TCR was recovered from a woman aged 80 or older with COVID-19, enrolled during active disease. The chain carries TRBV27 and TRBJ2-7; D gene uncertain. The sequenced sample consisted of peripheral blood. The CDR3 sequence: CASLLRAEQYF. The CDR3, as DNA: TGTGCCAGCCTATTACGTGCCGAGCAGTACTTC.